A selection of T cell receptor beta chains follows, all from one sample in a study of cytotoxic CD8 clonotypes in ibrutinib-treated CLL. Method: immunoSEQ multiplex PCR; TCRdb's copy keeps in-frame clones and lacks some. This table has 130,000 or so clones, around 84% appearing once. Source: PBMCs, taken after 24 months of ibrutinib treatment. The origin of the receptors is a human donor with chronic lymphocytic leukemia. Both conserved end residues are part of each CDR3. Each record gives: CDR3 DNA, CDR3 protein, D gene, V gene, J gene, clone size. The D gene is left open where the match is weak. Size values are once, few and many counts, or a class for expanded clones, and some rows have none.

CDR3 DNA: TGTGCCAGCAGTATAAATACCGTCGAAGGAAACACCATATATTTT
CDR3 protein: CASSINTVEGNTIYF
D gene: -
V gene: TRBV2
J gene: TRBJ1-3
clone size: once

CDR3 DNA: TGTGCCACCCGGGACAGGGGCGTCCAAGAGACCCAGTACTTC
CDR3 protein: CATRDRGVQETQYF
D gene: TRBD1
V gene: TRBV28
J gene: TRBJ2-5
clone size: few

CDR3 DNA: TGTGCCAGCAGTCAGGGGGATCGGAATCAGCCCCAGCATTTT
CDR3 protein: CASSQGDRNQPQHF
D gene: TRBD1
V gene: TRBV6-1
J gene: TRBJ1-5
clone size: -

CDR3 DNA: TGTGCCAGCAGTTCAAACGCAGGGATACCCACCGGGGAGCTGTTTTTT
CDR3 protein: CASSSNAGIPTGELFF
D gene: -
V gene: TRBV28
J gene: TRBJ2-2
clone size: -

CDR3 DNA: TGTGCCAGCAGCTTAGCGGGGTCAGGGAGAGGCAATGAGCAGTTCTTC
CDR3 protein: CASSLAGSGRGNEQFF
D gene: -
V gene: TRBV7-6
J gene: TRBJ2-1
clone size: once

CDR3 DNA: TGCAGCGTCCAAGGGGGTTGGTATGGCTACACCTTC
CDR3 protein: CSVQGGWYGYTF
D gene: -
V gene: TRBV29-1
J gene: TRBJ1-2
clone size: -

CDR3 DNA: TGTGCCAGCAGCTTAGCGCCAGGGGGGAACACCGGGGAGCTGTTTTTT
CDR3 protein: CASSLAPGGNTGELFF
D gene: TRBD1
V gene: TRBV7-7
J gene: TRBJ2-2
clone size: -

CDR3 DNA: TGTGCCAGCAGGGACTATGGCTACACCTTC
CDR3 protein: CASRDYGYTF
D gene: -
V gene: TRBV28
J gene: TRBJ1-2
clone size: -

CDR3 DNA: TGTGCCAGCAGCTTAGGTCCTGTACTAGCGGGGGGGCGGACCGGGGAGCTGTTTTTT
CDR3 protein: CASSLGPVLAGGRTGELFF
D gene: TRBD2
V gene: TRBV7-8
J gene: TRBJ2-2
clone size: -

CDR3 DNA: TGTGCCAGCAGTTACGGGCAGAATCAGCCCCAGCATTTT
CDR3 protein: CASSYGQNQPQHF
D gene: -
V gene: TRBV6-6
J gene: TRBJ1-5
clone size: -

CDR3 DNA: TGTGCCAGCAGCCGGACAGGGTATAATCAGCCCCAGCATTTT
CDR3 protein: CASSRTGYNQPQHF
D gene: TRBD1
V gene: TRBV6-5
J gene: TRBJ1-5
clone size: -

CDR3 DNA: TGTGCCAGCAGTTACGACGGGAGGAACACTGAAGCTTTCTTT
CDR3 protein: CASSYDGRNTEAFF
D gene: -
V gene: TRBV6-5
J gene: TRBJ1-1
clone size: -

CDR3 DNA: TGTGCCAGCAGCCCGACCCCTTATGGCTACACCTTC
CDR3 protein: CASSPTPYGYTF
D gene: -
V gene: TRBV2
J gene: TRBJ1-2
clone size: -